This paragraph covers one T cell receptor (beta chain) sequence. Its specificity is unknown. TCRdb called the reads again in MiXCR, with one record for every CDR3 protein. The sample has more than 650,000 distinct CDR3 sequences; 35% to 40% are singletons. The germline CDR1 and CDR2 sequences are SGHAT and FQNNGV. The CDR3 has 12 residues. V gave up 10 bases and J gave up 4 bases, with 13 bases separating them. The data belong to a study of T cell repertoires in cytomegalovirus infection. Study summary: Public TCR beta signature analysis indicated the presence of both CMV infection and matching HLA type. Study-wide results and caveats: HLA-C-restricted CMV clonotypes gave the most frequent clonotype in two of eight donors. Carriers of CMV and the relevant HLA type were discriminated by public TCR beta frequency.

This sequence joins TRBV11-2 and TRBJ1-1; D ambiguous. Sample: PBMCs. The TCR originated in a human donor in good health (CMV status not recorded). Some clones in this sample may be carry-over from other donors' samples. The CDR3 nucleotides are TGTGCCACCGCGGAGAGTCTCACTGAAGCTTTCTTT. Protein sequence: CATAESLTEAFF.